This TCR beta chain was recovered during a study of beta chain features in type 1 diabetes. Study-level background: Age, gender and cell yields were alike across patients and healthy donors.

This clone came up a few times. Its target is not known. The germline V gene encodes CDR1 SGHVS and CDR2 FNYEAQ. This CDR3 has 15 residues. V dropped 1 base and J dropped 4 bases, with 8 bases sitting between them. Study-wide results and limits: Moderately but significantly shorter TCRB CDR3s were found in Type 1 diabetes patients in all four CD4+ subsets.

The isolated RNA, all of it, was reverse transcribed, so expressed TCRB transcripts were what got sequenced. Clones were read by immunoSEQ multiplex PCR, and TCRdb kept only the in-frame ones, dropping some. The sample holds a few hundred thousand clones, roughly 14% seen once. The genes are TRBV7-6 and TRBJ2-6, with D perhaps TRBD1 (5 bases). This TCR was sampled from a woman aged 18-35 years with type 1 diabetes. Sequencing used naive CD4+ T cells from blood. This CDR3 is CASSLVGPGANVLTF. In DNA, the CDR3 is TGTGCCAGCAGCTTAGTGGGGCCCGGGGCCAACGTCCTGACTTTC.